This TCR beta chain was sequenced during a study of T cells in Graves' hyperthyroidism and ophthalmopathy. Using RNA transcripts as the source, TCR beta CDR3 regions were amplified. A set of HTBI primers served as the primers for a first-round RT-PCR of the TCR CDR3. MiXCR, run by TCRdb on the multiplex PCR reads, gives a single entry per CDR3 protein. The profile shows around 720,000 distinct CDR3 sequences, approximately 40% of them singletons. Worth noting for this clonotype: Its cognate antigen is unknown.

Clinical symptoms, serum thyroxine, TRAb, thyroid ultrasound and orbital computed tomography established diagnosis. Study findings and constraints: Most clonotypes expanded in thyroid above 0.001 were likewise present in blood. Ophthalmopathy, which appeared later, was predicted by the model a median about 6.8 months before onset.

This CDR3 region has 16 residues. The V and J ends lost 5 bases and 4 bases respectively, with 24 bases between them. The germline CDR1 and CDR2 sequences are DFQATT and SNEGSKA (reference sequence). Sequences were obtained from blood. The TCR sequence derives from a middle-aged woman with Graves' hyperthyroidism. This chain uses TRBV20-1 with TRBJ2-7, with D perhaps given as TRBD1 or TRBD2 (6 bases each). The CDR3 DNA reads as TGCAGTGCTCCGCAGGGGAGGAGAGGACGATTGTACGAGCAGTACTTC. Translated, it gives CSAPQGRRGRLYEQYF.